This T cell receptor beta chain originates from a study of T cell responses to AZD1222 COVID-19 vaccine (dated by TCRdb to 2020 to 2023). Notes on the research overall: AZD1222 recipients with second doses at about 4 weeks or about 12 weeks were pooled, because spike-specific TCR depth and breadth did not differ between schedules. TCR sequencing was performed for approximately 240 trial participants, of whom roughly 200 were given two doses of AZD1222 and approximately 25 were given two doses of MenACWY control vaccine. Trial participants were enrolled by age into 18-55, 56-69 and 70-plus year subgroups, with roughly 160, 29 and 62 TCR-sequenced participants respectively.

The CDR3 regions of human TCRbeta chains were subjected to immunosequencing. Per the original workflow: Repertoire TCRs were checked for matches against a reference library of SARS-CoV-2-specific TCRs that had been generated using the MIRA antigen-specificity platform. Breadth was defined as the fraction of unique TCRs that were SARS-CoV-2-associated. Depth was defined as the fraction of total T cells that were SARS-CoV-2-associated. Each spike-specific TCR was assigned to its reactive spike region and to a CD4 or CD8 class using the MIRA data. Log10-transformed breadth and depth values were compared by one-way ANOVA with Sidak's multiple comparisons tests. TCRdb took over this immuneACCESS table, retaining in-frame rearrangements with V and J assigned. Such tables are incomplete; in checked studies, under half of the missing clones stem from an unresolved V gene, and the remainder is unexplained. For V, J and clone size, that table is used; D and trimming come from the DNA. The sample table contains 150,000 to 200,000 clones; only one count was recorded for about 91% of them. Of the sample, under 2.5% is held by the ten largest clones.

The time point label on this specimen signifies: baseline before first vaccination. Vaccinee samples were obtained from the UK trials COV001 and COV002, which included a single-blind randomized controlled phase 2/3 trial of AZD1222 (ChAdOx1 nCoV-19) in healthy adults. For TCRbeta chain sequencing, PBMC samples from trial participants were taken at day 0 and at day 28 after the second dose. V is pared back by 6 bases and J by 3 bases, with 17 bases lying between the germline termini. Looking up the germline V gene yields CDR1 SNHLY and CDR2 FYNNEI. Measured from the cysteine to the phenylalanine, the CDR3 is 15 residues long. Left in the record is the CDR3 DNA by itself, 45 bases read in frame from the first base. The investigation overall reported the following: Conclusions about previously exposed vaccinees are limited because only six or seven AZD1222 recipients were SARS-CoV-2 seropositive at baseline. Reportedly, almost half of the unique spike-specific TCRs recognized epitopes lying outside the regions that are mutated in the B.1.351 and B.1.1.7 variants. In the small 56-69-year group, the increase in depth fell short of significance, most likely because of low power. After two AZD1222 doses, both the breadth and the depth of spike-specific TCRs were significantly higher than at day 0 and than in MenACWY recipients. No day 14 peak-response samples were available, so repertoires were characterized only after the peak T cell response. Vaccine-associated CD4 TCRs spanned the whole spike protein, with dominant responses in regions 160-218 and 743-854. Participants were mostly white British, with more females than males. The authors suggested clonal diversity may have been underestimated.

Of note for this clone: Its antigen is currently not known. No clone much larger than this one lies a single base away; base qualities are absent.

This receptor was obtained from an adult in good health. The V and J genes are TRBV2 and TRBJ2-5; TRBD2 is perhaps the D gene, given 7 matching bases. Here the sequenced sample was peripheral blood, taken on day 0 of AZD1222 vaccination. The DNA sequence is given as TGTGCCAGCAGATCAAGGAGGGAGGGGGAAGAGACCCAGTACTTC. The translation is CASRSRREGEETQYF.